The 26 T cell receptor beta chains reported below all come from one sample, sequenced in a study of blood T cell dynamics during melanoma immunotherapy. Repertoires were generated with immunoSEQ multiplex PCR, while TCRdb's copy carries only in-frame clones and drops some. This sample has around 13,000 clones; roughly 80% occur once, and the top ten carry more than 8.5%. Time point given: pre-treatment baseline. This material consisted of blood, taken from a patient treated with checkpoint blockade. All receptors derive from a human donor with melanoma.

V gene TRBV5-6 combines with J gene TRBJ2-5; 9 bases fit TRBD2. V lost 4 bases and J lost 4; bases outside the gene matches: 14. CDR1 is SGHDT and CDR2 is YYEEEE in the germline V gene. The CDR3 consists of 17 residues. The CDR3 region is CASSGDPSGISRETQYF. DNA of the CDR3: TGTGCCAGCAGCGGGGACCCTAGCGGGATTTCCCGAGAGACCCAGTACTTC.

Only one count was recorded for this clone. This chain links TRBV27 with TRBJ2-1, with TRBD2 as a possible D gene (5 bases). The ends were cut back, 6 bases at V and 7 bases at J, with 19 bases in the middle. In germline, CDR1 is MNHEY, CDR2 SMNVEV (reference sequence). The CDR3 consists of 15 residues. CDR3 nucleotide sequence: TGTGCCAGCAGGGCCCACTCGGGGAGTAGTAATGAGCAGTTCTTC. Protein: CASRAHSGSSNEQFF.

DNA for the CDR3: TGTGCCAGCAGAACCGACGGTCTAGTGGAGGAGACCCAGTACTTC. This codes for CASRTDGLVEETQYF. This chain connects TRBV27 to TRBJ2-5, with D hard to call. CDR3 length: 15 residues. CDR1 is MNHEY, CDR2 SMNVEV, per germline (reference sequence). V shed 6 bases and J shed 5 bases, with 19 bases lying between them.

The CDR3, as DNA: TGTGCCAGCAGCCCGCAGTGGGGGGGGGCCTACAATGAGCAGTTCTTC. This gives the protein CASSPQWGGAYNEQFF. V and J are TRBV7-6 and TRBJ2-1; 7 positions match TRBD2. The CDR3 is made up of 16 amino acids. Per germline, CDR1 SGHVS and CDR2 FNYEAQ. V lost 5 bases to trimming and J lost 2 bases; unmatched junction nucleotides: 9. Together with reference TRBV7-6 and TRBJ2-1, the CDR3 gives the full variable domain: GAGVSQSPRYKVTKRGQDVALRCDPISGHVSLYWYRQALGQGPEFLTYFNYEAQQDKSGLPNDRFSAERPEGSISTLTIQRTEQRDSAMYRCASSPQWGGAYNEQFFGPGTRLTVL.

The chain recombines TRBV7-2 with TRBJ2-6; 9 bases fit TRBD1. V dropped 5 bases and J dropped 0; count of bases not matched to a gene: 8. Germline V gives CDR1 SGHTA, CDR2 FQGNSA. This CDR3 has 18 amino acids. CDR3 in amino acids: CASSRRDRVDSGANVLTF. The CDR3 nucleotides are TGTGCCAGCAGCCGTAGGGACAGGGTAGACTCTGGGGCCAACGTCCTGACTTTC. The full variable domain, with the rest looked up from reference TRBV7-2 and TRBJ2-6, is GAGVSQSPSNKVTEKGKDVELRCDPISGHTALYWYRQSLGQGLEFLIYFQGNSAPDKSGLPSDRFSAERTGGSVSTLTIQRTQQEDSAVYLCASSRRDRVDSGANVLTFGAGSRLTVL.

The chain uses TRBV2 and TRBJ1-2, with no clear D. This CDR3 spans 13 amino acids. V lost 1 base and J 8 bases, leaving 11 bases between the germline ends. The germline V gene encodes CDR1 SNHLY and CDR2 FYNNEI. Here the CDR3 DNA reads TGTGCCAGCAGTGAAGGCGGATATCGGGGCTACACCTTC. Translation gives CASSEGGYRGYTF.

The chain is built from TRBV19 and TRBJ2-7; TRBD2 aligns across 7 bases. The CDR3 contains 13 residues. Germline CDR1 is LNHDA and CDR2 is SQIVND (reference sequence). The J segment lost 6 bases and the V segment lost 5 bases, leaving 7 bases of the junction unmatched. DNA of the CDR3: TGTGCCAGTAGTGCCCTCCGGGAGGCCGAGCAGTACTTC. Amino acids: CASSALREAEQYF.

This clone showed up just once. The chain joins TRBV18 to TRBJ2-7, with no clear D. Germline V gene data show CDR1 as KGHSH and CDR2 as LQKENI. Trimming left V 0 bases short and J 0 bases short, with 3 bases between. The CDR3 is made up of 13 amino acids. The CDR3 DNA is TGTGCCAGCTCACCACCTTCCTCCTACGAGCAGTACTTC. Encoded protein: CASSPPSSYEQYF.

This sequence joins TRBV5-6 and TRBJ2-7; the match to TRBD1 covers 8 bases. The CDR3 has 14 residues. V was clipped by 4 bases and J by 7 bases; unmatched bases: 10. CDR1 and CDR2 from the germline V gene are SGHDT and YYEEEE. The CDR3 nucleotides are TGTGCCAGCAGCCTGGGACAGGCCTTCCTTGAGCAGTACTTC. This encodes CASSLGQAFLEQYF.

As concerns this clone: Other DNA sequences of this sample code for an identical CDR3. The CDR3 protein is CASSPDRGYGYTF. The CDR3 region has the DNA TGTGCCAGCTCACCTGACAGGGGCTACGGCTACACCTTC. V is TRBV18 and J is TRBJ1-2; 8 nucleotides line up with TRBD1. The germline gives CDR1 KGHSH, CDR2 LQKENI. The junction had 5 bases not matched to a gene; V was cut back by 3 bases and J by 8 bases. The CDR3 has 13 amino acids.

The chain is built from TRBV4-2 and TRBJ2-1; TRBD2 matches 12 bases. The CDR3 has 18 residues. After removal of 3 bases from V and 5 bases from J, the junction contained 11 bases not matched to a gene. Per germline, CDR1 LGHNA and CDR2 YNFKEQ. In DNA form, the CDR3 reads TGTGCCAGCAGCCATAATAGACTAGCGGGAGAGGGAAACAATGAGCAGTTCTTC. It codes for CASSHNRLAGEGNNEQFF.

The gene calls are TRBV27 and TRBJ1-2; 8 bases are shared with TRBD1. This CDR3 contains 14 residues. The J segment lost 3 bases and the V segment lost 3 bases, leaving 3 bases of the junction unmatched. Germline V gene sequence: CDR1 MNHEY, CDR2 SMNVEV (reference sequence). This CDR3 is CASSFSGGDYGYTF. CDR3 DNA: TGTGCCAGCAGTTTTTCAGGGGGCGACTATGGCTACACCTTC.

V and J are TRBV15 and TRBJ2-3; TRBD2 aligns across 7 bases. Trimming at V came to 3 bases and at J to 4 bases, leaving 13 bases not matched to a gene. This CDR3 is built from 17 residues. The germline V gene encodes CDR1 LNHNV and CDR2 YYDKDF (reference sequence). DNA of the CDR3: TGTGCCACCAGCAGGCGGGGAACAGCGGGGAGGCCAGATACGCAGTATTTT. Translating it yields CATSRRGTAGRPDTQYF.

The chain joins TRBV18 to TRBJ2-1; a weak D match, TRBD2 (7 bases). This CDR3 region has 16 residues. From germline, CDR1 is KGHSH and CDR2 LQKENI. Trimming removed 4 bases at V and 7 bases at J, with 20 bases between. CDR3 DNA sequence: TGTGCCAGCTCACGGGAGGAGGGGGGGCCGTTGAATGAGCAGTTCTTC. Its protein product is CASSREEGGPLNEQFF.

Here the CDR3 reads CASSQLAGANKLYEQYF. CDR3 nucleotides: TGTGCCAGCAGCCAACTAGCGGGGGCCAACAAACTCTACGAGCAGTACTTC. The chain has TRBV2 and TRBJ2-7; 11 nucleotides agree with TRBD2. CDR3 length equals 17 residues. V trimming: 6 bases; J trimming: 3 bases; junction bases outside the gene matches: 13. Germline CDR1 SNHLY, CDR2 FYNNEI. Supplemented by reference TRBV2 and TRBJ2-7, the full variable domain reads EPEVTQTPSHQVTQMGQEVILRCVPISNHLYFYWYRQILGQKVEFLVSFYNNEISEKSEIFDDQFSVERPDGSNFTLKIRSTKLEDSAMYFCASSQLAGANKLYEQYFGPGTRLTVT.

This clone came up once. This chain links TRBV18 with TRBJ2-5; D is unresolved. This CDR3 is 12 amino acids long. Deletions cut 4 bases from V and 5 bases from J, with 8 bases between. Germline-derived CDR1 and CDR2 are KGHSH and LQKENI. CDR3 loop: CASSLLDETQYF. The CDR3 DNA follows: TGTGCCAGCTCACTACTGGACGAGACCCAGTACTTC.

The chain employs TRBV19 and TRBJ2-3; TRBD2 might be the D (6 bases). This CDR3 spans 14 amino acids. V shed 1 base and J shed 1 base, with 6 bases lying between them. Germline assignment: CDR1 LNHDA and CDR2 SQIVND (reference sequence). The CDR3 loop is CASSIASGTDTQYF. In nucleotides, the CDR3 is TGTGCCAGTAGTATAGCTAGCGGCACAGATACGCAGTATTTT.

The CDR3 sequence is CASSYFTGVSYNEQFF. CDR3 bases: TGTGCCAGCAGTTACTTTACAGGGGTCTCCTACAATGAGCAGTTCTTC. The chain couples TRBV6-6 to TRBJ2-1; 7 nucleotides line up with TRBD1. Germline V gene sequence: CDR1 MNHNY, CDR2 SVGAGI (reference sequence). The CDR3 is 16 amino acids. V shed 1 base, J shed 0 bases, and the junction held 3 bases outside the gene matches.

The rearrangement joins TRBV5-1 to TRBJ1-5; D not resolved. This CDR3 is 14 amino acids long. In germline, CDR1 is SGHRS, CDR2 YFSETQ. The V end lost 0 bases, the J end lost 6 bases, and 10 bases lay between the germline ends. The CDR3 coding sequence is TGCGCCAGCAGCTTGGAAATGGGGAGTCAGCCCCAGCATTTT. Translated, it gives CASSLEMGSQPQHF.

The chain employs TRBV5-6 and TRBJ2-1; 12 bases match TRBD2. The trim removed 4 bases at V and 2 bases at J, leaving 4 bases unmatched. The CDR3 contains 16 residues. Germline-derived CDR1 and CDR2 are SGHDT and YYEEEE. Here the CDR3 reads CASSPWTSGAYNEQFF. The CDR3 DNA reads as TGTGCCAGCAGCCCTTGGACTAGCGGGGCCTACAATGAGCAGTTCTTC.

The rearrangement uses TRBV4-2 and TRBJ2-3, with no clear D. V shed 0 bases and J shed 4 bases, with 11 bases lying between them. This CDR3 is 15 amino acids long. Germline CDR1 reads LGHNA; CDR2 reads YNFKEQ. CDR3 loop: CASSQDPRVSDTQYF. The CDR3 coding sequence is TGTGCCAGCAGCCAAGACCCCCGGGTTTCAGATACGCAGTATTTT.

The gene calls are TRBV5-1 and TRBJ1-6, with D unresolved. This CDR3 is built from 12 residues. The V end lost 0 bases, the J end lost 14 bases, and 9 bases lay between the germline ends. The germline V gene has CDR1 SGHRS and CDR2 YFSETQ. CDR3 amino acids: CASSLEPGALHF. CDR3 nucleotide sequence: TGCGCCAGCAGCTTGGAGCCCGGGGCCCTCCACTTT.

This clone has a single count. The chain joins TRBV7-8 to TRBJ1-6; D ambiguous. Looked up from germline, CDR1 is SGHVS and CDR2 is FQNEAQ. V dropped 4 bases and J dropped 3 bases, with 13 bases sitting between them. This CDR3 has 16 amino acids. The CDR3 sequence: CASSYPRVIYNSPLHF. DNA of the CDR3: TGTGCCAGCAGCTACCCGCGGGTAATCTATAATTCACCCCTCCACTTT.

The CDR3 bases are TGTGCCAGCAGTGGGACAGGGGTCAATCAGCCCCAGCATTTT. Its protein is CASSGTGVNQPQHF. The chain carries TRBV9 and TRBJ1-5; the match to TRBD1 covers 10 bases. The CDR3 is 14 amino acids. With 5 bases clipped from V and 3 bases from J, the junction kept 2 bases outside the gene matches. Germline CDR1 SGDLS, CDR2 YYNGEE.

J is TRBJ1-1 and V is TRBV27; 9 bases match TRBD1. CDR3 length: 14 residues. J lost 7 bases, V lost 5 bases, and 8 bases had no gene match. The germline CDR1 and CDR2 sequences are MNHEY and SMNVEV (reference sequence). In DNA form, the CDR3 reads TGTGCCAGCAGTGCCGACAGGGGGTTTGGTGAAGCTTTCTTT. It specifies CASSADRGFGEAFF.

The J gene is TRBJ2-5, the V gene TRBV11-2; D remains unclear. CDR1 and CDR2 from the germline V gene are SGHAT and FQNNGV. This CDR3 comprises 14 residues. The germline V and J ends were trimmed by 1 base and 0 bases, with 6 bases remaining between them. The CDR3 DNA is TGTGCCAGCAGCTTAGCCTCGTACCAAGAGACCCAGTACTTC. Translating gives CASSLASYQETQYF.